These T cell receptor beta chains were read from a single sample in a study of cytomegalovirus exposure and HLA in healthy donors. The method was immunoSEQ multiplex PCR; TCRdb's version includes in-frame clones alone and lacks a portion of them. There are approximately 260,000 clones in the sample; approximately 83% occur only once, and 0.95% to 1.5% lies in the top ten. What was sequenced was PBMCs. These receptors came from a woman aged 30 to 39 in good health and CMV-seropositive. Both conserved end residues are part of each CDR3. D genes are given only for firm matches. The size of a clone is reported for some rows only, either as once, few or many, or as a class for expanded clones.

TRBJ2-1 | . | 14 | TRBD1 | TRBV5-4 | TGTGCCAGCAGCCCGGACAGGAACTACAATGAGCAGTTCTTC | CASSPDRNYNEQFF
TRBJ2-1 | . | 13 | . | TRBV7-9 | TGTGCCAGCAGCTTAGCTCCTACTAGACACCAGTTCTTC | CASSLAPTRHQFF
TRBJ1-1 | . | 10 | . | TRBV6-1 | TGTGCCAGCATGAAAGAGGAAGCTTTCTTT | CASMKEEAFF
TRBJ1-5 | . | 15 | TRBD1 | TRBV19 | TGTGCCAGTAGAATCGGACAGGGCATCAATCAGCCCCAGCATTTT | CASRIGQGINQPQHF
TRBJ2-3 | . | 15 | TRBD2 | TRBV5-1 | TGCGCCAGCAGCGGACTAGCGGGAGGGCCCGATACGCAGTATTTT | CASSGLAGGPDTQYF
TRBJ2-7 | . | 18 | TRBD2 | TRBV7-3 | TGTGCCAGCAGCCGTCGGACTAGCGGGAGAGACCTTTTTCGGGAGCAGTACTTC | CASSRRTSGRDLFREQYF
TRBJ2-1 | . | 16 | TRBD2 | TRBV10-1 | TGCGCCAGCAGTGACCTCCTAGCGGACTCCTACAATGAGCAGTTCTTC | CASSDLLADSYNEQFF
TRBJ2-2 | . | 16 | . | TRBV6-5 | TGTGCCAGCAGTTACGGGGCGCTACTGAACACCGGGGAGCTGTTTTTT | CASSYGALLNTGELFF
TRBJ1-5 | . | 13 | . | TRBV2 | TGTGCCAGCAGTGAAGAGACTGGCCAGCCCCAGCATTTT | CASSEETGQPQHF
TRBJ2-7 | . | 14 | . | TRBV30 | TGTGCCTGGAGGAGGGCGGGGAGTCGGGTTGAGCAGTACTTC | CAWRRAGSRVEQYF
TRBJ2-7 | . | 16 | TRBD2 | TRBV11-3 | TGTGCCAGCAGCCTGAGCGGGACCGAGAGCTCCTACGAGCAGTACTTC | CASSLSGTESSYEQYF
TRBJ2-7 | . | 14 | . | TRBV7-9 | TGTGCCAGCAGCTTAGAAGGGCAGGGGAGTGAGCAGTACTTC | CASSLEGQGSEQYF
TRBJ2-7 | once | 18 | TRBD2 | TRBV13 | TGTGCCAGCAGCCCCCCGTGGCGGGAGGGCCAAAGTTCATACGAGCAGTACTTC | CASSPPWREGQSSYEQYF
TRBJ1-2 | . | 13 | . | TRBV27 | TGTGCCAGCAGTTTGGTACAGGGTGATGGCTACACCTTC | CASSLVQGDGYTF
TRBJ2-7 | once | 13 | . | TRBV5-1 | TGCGCCAGCAGCTTGGGTCCTCACAACGAGCAGTACTTC | CASSLGPHNEQYF
TRBJ2-1 | . | 15 | TRBD2 | TRBV7-6 | TGTGCCAGCAGCCTAGTGGGGACTAGCCTGAATGAGCAGTTCTTC | CASSLVGTSLNEQFF
TRBJ2-7 | many | 13 | . | TRBV30 | TGTGCCTCCGACGGGGGACAGACCTACGAGCAGTACTTC | CASDGGQTYEQYF
TRBJ2-2 | once | 15 | . | TRBV5-1 | TGCGCCAGCAGCTTGGCCAGTTCAGGTACCGGGGAGCTGTTTTTT | CASSLASSGTGELFF
TRBJ2-7 | . | 14 | . | TRBV11-3 | TGTGCCAGCAGCCCTATGGGGGCTTCCTACGAGCAGTACTTC | CASSPMGASYEQYF
TRBJ1-1 | . | 17 | TRBD1 | TRBV5-1 | TGCGCCAGCAGCTTGTTGAGTCTCCGGGACAGGGGTATTGAAGCTTTCTTT | CASSLLSLRDRGIEAFF
TRBJ2-7 | . | 14 | . | TRBV21-1 | TGTGCCAGCAGCGGGACTAGCGGGCCCTACGAGCAGTACTTC | CASSGTSGPYEQYF
TRBJ2-1 | . | 15 | . | TRBV5-5 | TGTGCCAGCAGCTTGGATTACAGGGTGGGAAGTGAGCAGTTCTTC | CASSLDYRVGSEQFF
TRBJ2-3 | once | 14 | TRBD1 | TRBV7-7 | TGTGCCAGCAGCCCCGGGACAGGAACAGATACGCAGTATTTT | CASSPGTGTDTQYF
TRBJ2-3 | . | 15 | TRBD1 | TRBV6-4 | TGTGCCAGCAGTGAGGACAGGGGGCTCACAGATACGCAGTATTTT | CASSEDRGLTDTQYF
TRBJ1-5 | . | 16 | TRBD1 | TRBV7-9 | TGTGCCAGCAGCTTAACAGGGGGTAATAGCAATCAGCCCCAGCATTTT | CASSLTGGNSNQPQHF
TRBJ2-1 | . | 15 | TRBD2 | TRBV9 | TGTGCCAGCGGTTACGGGACTAGCGGATACAATGAGCAGTTCTTC | CASGYGTSGYNEQFF
TRBJ1-5 | . | 14 | . | TRBV4-1 | TGCGCCAGCAGCCAAGCCGGTGTTAATCAGCCCCAGCATTTT | CASSQAGVNQPQHF
TRBJ1-2 | . | 15 | TRBD1 | TRBV5-1 | TGCGCCAGCAGCTCGCGGACAGGGGCAGAGAGGGGCTACACCTTC | CASSSRTGAERGYTF
TRBJ2-7 | . | 12 | . | TRBV10-2 | TGCGCCAGCAGGGACAAGACCTACGAGCAGTACTTC | CASRDKTYEQYF
TRBJ1-1 | . | 15 | . | TRBV9 | TGTGCCAGCAGCTTCTCCGGGAGGGGAAACACTGAAGCTTTCTTT | CASSFSGRGNTEAFF
TRBJ2-3 | . | 15 | TRBD2 | TRBV9 | TGTGCCAGCAGCGTAGCCCTAGCGGATTCAGATACGCAGTATTTT | CASSVALADSDTQYF
TRBJ1-2 | . | 15 | . | TRBV7-9 | TGTGCCAGCAGCTTAAACGAGGGTAGGACGGATGGCTACACCTTC | CASSLNEGRTDGYTF
TRBJ1-5 | . | 16 | TRBD1 | TRBV19 | TGTGCCAGTACCCTACGGAGGGGACAGGGTTATCAGCCCCAGCATTTT | CASTLRRGQGYQPQHF
TRBJ2-7 | . | 13 | . | TRBV19 | TGTGCCAGTAGTCTACAGGGATTCCACGAGCAGTACTTC | CASSLQGFHEQYF
TRBJ2-3 | . | 15 | . | TRBV5-1 | TGCGCCAGCAGCTTGGGGGTTTATAGCAGAGATACGCAGTATTTT | CASSLGVYSRDTQYF
TRBJ2-1 | . | 15 | . | TRBV6-5 | TGTGCCACCCTGGTCGGAGCGGGACAGGACAATGAGCAGTTCTTC | CATLVGAGQDNEQFF
TRBJ2-7 | once | 15 | TRBD2 | TRBV19 | TGTGCCAGTAGTATAGATAGCGGGACTCTTCTCGAGCAGTACTTC | CASSIDSGTLLEQYF
TRBJ1-2 | many | 15 | TRBD1 | TRBV6-4 | TGTGCCAGCAGTCCCGCAGGACAGGGGAACTATGGCTACACCTTC | CASSPAGQGNYGYTF
TRBJ1-1 | . | 15 | . | TRBV30 | TGTGCCTGGGTTAGGGCTTGGACATCGAACACTGAAGCTTTCTTT | CAWVRAWTSNTEAFF
TRBJ2-1 | . | 13 | . | TRBV29-1 | TGCAGCGTTGGTGGCGGAATCTACAATGAGCAGTTCTTC | CSVGGGIYNEQFF
TRBJ2-7 | . | 15 | . | TRBV6-5 | TGTGCCAGCCTCCCTCGTACTAGGAGCTCCTACGAGCAGTACTTC | CASLPRTRSSYEQYF
TRBJ1-1 | . | 12 | . | TRBV30 | TGTGCCTGGAGTCAAGGAGGGACTGAAGCTTTCTTT | CAWSQGGTEAFF
TRBJ1-1 | once | 15 | . | TRBV5-1 | TGCGCCAGCAGCTTACGACCCGGACAGAACACTGAAGCTTTCTTT | CASSLRPGQNTEAFF
TRBJ2-5 | . | 15 | TRBD2 | TRBV7-9 | TGTGCCAGCAGCACTCCGGGACTAGCGGAAGAGACCCAGTACTTC | CASSTPGLAEETQYF
TRBJ1-4 | . | 14 | TRBD1 | TRBV27 | TGTGCCAGCAGTCCCAGGACAGGGGAGGGAAAACTGTTTTTT | CASSPRTGEGKLFF
TRBJ2-7 | . | 15 | . | TRBV11-3 | TGTGCCAGCAGCTTAGATCCGTACAGCTACTACGAGCAGTACTTC | CASSLDPYSYYEQYF
TRBJ2-7 | once | 13 | . | TRBV30 | TGTGCCATATTAGACAGGAGCTCCTACGAGCAGTACTTC | CAILDRSSYEQYF